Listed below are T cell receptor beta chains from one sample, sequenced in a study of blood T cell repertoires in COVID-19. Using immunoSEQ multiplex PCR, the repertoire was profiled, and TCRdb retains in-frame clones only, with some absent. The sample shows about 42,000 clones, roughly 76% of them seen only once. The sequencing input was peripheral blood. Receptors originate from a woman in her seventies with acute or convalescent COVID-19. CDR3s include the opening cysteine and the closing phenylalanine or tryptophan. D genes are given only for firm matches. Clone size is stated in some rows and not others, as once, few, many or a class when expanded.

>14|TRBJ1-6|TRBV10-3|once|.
TGTGCCATCAGTGAGTCGCAGGATAATTCACCCCTCCACTTT
CAISESQDNSPLHF
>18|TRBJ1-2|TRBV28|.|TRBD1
TGTGCCAGCAGTTTTCATGGCTTGGGGACAGGGAGAACGTCTGGCTACACCTTC
CASSFHGLGTGRTSGYTF
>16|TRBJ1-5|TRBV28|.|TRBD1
TGTGCCAGCAGTTCAGCGACAGGGTTCTTTGATCAGCCCCAGCATTTT
CASSSATGFFDQPQHF
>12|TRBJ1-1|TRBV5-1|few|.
TGCGCCAGCAGCAAAGGGAGCACTGAAGCTTTCTTT
CASSKGSTEAFF
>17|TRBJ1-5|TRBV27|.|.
TGTGCCAGCAGTTTATGGGCGTTATCGGGGGACAATCAGCCCCAGCATTTT
CASSLWALSGDNQPQHF
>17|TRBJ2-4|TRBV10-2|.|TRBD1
TGCGCCAGCAGTCCGACAGGGGGGATGGGAGCCAAAAACATTCAGTACTTC
CASSPTGGMGAKNIQYF
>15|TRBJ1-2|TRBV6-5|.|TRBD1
TGTGCCAGCAGTTACCCGGGACAGGGAAAAGATGGCTACACCTTC
CASSYPGQGKDGYTF
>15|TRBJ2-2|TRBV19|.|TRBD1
TGTGCCAGTTCCCCCAGGGGGCTGGACACCGGGGAGCTGTTTTTT
CASSPRGLDTGELFF
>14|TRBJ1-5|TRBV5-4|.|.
TGTGCCAGCAGCTTGATGGGGGCGGATCAGCCCCAGCATTTT
CASSLMGADQPQHF
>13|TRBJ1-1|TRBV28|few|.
TGTGCCAGCAGTACTCTCCTCAGGGTAGCAGCTTTCTTT
CASSTLLRVAAFF
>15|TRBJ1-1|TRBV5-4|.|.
TGTGCCAGCAGCTTAGGACAGCCGGTGGGCACTGAAGCTTTCTTT
CASSLGQPVGTEAFF
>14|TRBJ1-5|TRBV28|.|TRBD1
TGTGCCAGCAGTTCTCCGACAGGGTATCAGCCCCAGCATTTT
CASSSPTGYQPQHF
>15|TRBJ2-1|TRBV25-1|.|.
TGTGCCAGCAGTGGCTGGGACACGAGAACCCATGAGCAGTTCTTC
CASSGWDTRTHEQFF
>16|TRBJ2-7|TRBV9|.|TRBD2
TGTGCCAGCAGCGTGGGCGAATCGGGGGGGATATACGAGCAGTACTTC
CASSVGESGGIYEQYF
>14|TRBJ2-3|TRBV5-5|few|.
TGTGCCACCGGGGGCGGGGGCAGCACAGATACGCAGTATTTT
CATGGGGSTDTQYF
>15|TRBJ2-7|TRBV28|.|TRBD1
TGTGCCAGCTATTCCGGACAGGTAGATTTCTACGAGCAGTACTTC
CASYSGQVDFYEQYF
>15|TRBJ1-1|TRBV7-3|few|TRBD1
TGTGCCAGCAGCAAGCGACAGGGTCAGAACACTGAAGCTTTCTTT
CASSKRQGQNTEAFF